Sequencing of this T cell receptor (beta chain) was carried out in a study of Ad26.COV2.S vaccination and SARS-CoV-2 variants. Study-wide background: Ad26.COV2.S arm of COV1001 included the donor. The study gave Ad26.COV2.S intramuscularly, once or twice 56 days apart. Study results and limitations: Placebo recipients had lower spike-specific TCR breadth than vaccine recipients.

Some clones are missing from TCRdb's copy, which holds only in-frame ones; the method was immunoSEQ multiplex PCR. The table lists roughly 250,000 clones, roughly 85% of them singletons. Treatment reported: roughly 20 received Ad26.COV2.S at low or high dose, single or two shots; roughly five received placebo; per-sample allocation not given. Samples came from day 63 after the first vaccine or placebo injection. Its platform was an Ad26 vector, and its expressed antigen was Wuhan-strain SARS-CoV-2 spike. The V segment lost 1 base and the J segment 4 bases; nucleotides outside the gene matches: 5. Germline V gene sequence: CDR1 SEHNR, CDR2 FQNEAQ (reference sequence). This CDR3 has 15 residues. Points on this clone: Its antigen is not identified.

Material: peripheral blood, obtained in a trial of Ad26.COV2.S vaccine versus placebo. This sequence originates from a person between 18 and 65 years old who received the Ad26.COV2.S COVID-19 vaccine or a placebo. This chain uses TRBV7-9 with TRBJ1-2, with 8 bases that match TRBD1. Written as DNA, the CDR3 is TGTGCCAGCAGCTTAGAACAGGGGGGTAGCTATGGCTACACCTTC. Translating gives CASSLEQGGSYGYTF. The whole variable domain, filled in from reference TRBV7-9 and TRBJ1-2, reads DTGVSQNPRHKITKRGQNVTFRCDPISEHNRLYWYRQTLGQGPEFLTYFQNEAQLEKSRLLSDRFSAERPKGSFSTLEIQRTEQGDSAMYLCASSLEQGGSYGYTFGSGTRLTVV.